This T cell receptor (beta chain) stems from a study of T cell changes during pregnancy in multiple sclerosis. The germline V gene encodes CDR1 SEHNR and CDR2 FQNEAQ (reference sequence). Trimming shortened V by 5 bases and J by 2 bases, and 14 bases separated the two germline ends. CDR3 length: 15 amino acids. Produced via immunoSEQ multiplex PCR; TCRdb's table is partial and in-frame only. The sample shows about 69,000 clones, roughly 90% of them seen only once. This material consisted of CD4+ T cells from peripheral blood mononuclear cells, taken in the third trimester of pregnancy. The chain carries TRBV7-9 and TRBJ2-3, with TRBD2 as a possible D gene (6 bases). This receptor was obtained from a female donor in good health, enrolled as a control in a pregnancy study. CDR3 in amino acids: CASSPLLRDTDTQYF. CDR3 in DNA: TGTGCCAGCAGCCCTCTGCTGCGGGACACAGATACGCAGTATTTT.